The entry below gives a single T cell receptor (beta chain) sequence along with its context. Its antigen remains unidentified. These data belong to a study of shared clonotypes between healthy human individuals. Assay used: immunoSEQ multiplex PCR; TCRdb lists only in-frame clones, some missing. The sample contains about 2.4 million clones, more than 85% of which appear only once. Notes on the study in general: Blood was the only sampled material, and tissue repertoires likely differ. Large depth notwithstanding, sorted-subset sequencing proved incomplete by rarefaction.

CDR1 is SEHNR, CDR2 FQNEAQ, per germline (reference sequence). This CDR3 contains 12 residues. V shed 9 bases and J shed 4 bases, with 12 bases lying between them. Sequencing was done on a sample of naive CD4+ T cells from PBMCs. Subset in this sample: CD45RA+ positively selected. V and J are TRBV7-9 and TRBJ2-5; D tentatively fits TRBD1 or TRBD2 (5 bases each). This receptor was identified in a man aged 18 to 30 in good health. Some clones in this sample may be carry-over from other donors' samples. The CDR3 sequence: CASGTDGETQYF. CDR3 sequence (DNA): TGTGCCAGTGGGACGGATGGAGAGACCCAGTACTTC.